Each of the 17 T cell receptor beta chains below was sequenced from the same sample in a study of blood T cell repertoires in COVID-19. TCRdb's copy holds only in-frame clones and misses some; the assay was immunoSEQ multiplex PCR. This sample has some 140,000 clones, with roughly four fifths found just once. The sample was peripheral blood. The receptors come from a woman aged 55-69 years with acute or convalescent COVID-19.

The V and J genes are TRBV19 and TRBJ2-3, with TRBD2 as a possible D gene (6 bases). This CDR3 comprises 15 residues. Trimming took 3 bases from V and 2 from J, leaving 12 bases between them. Germline loops: CDR1 LNHDA, CDR2 SQIVND (reference sequence). The CDR3 bases are TGTGCCAGTAGTATCGTCGGGGAGGCCACAGATACGCAGTATTTT. This translates into CASSIVGEATDTQYF. Filled out from reference TRBV19 and TRBJ2-3, the complete variable domain reads DGGITQSPKYLFRKEGQNVTLSCEQNLNHDAMYWYRQDPGQGLRLIYYSQIVNDFQKGDIAEGYSVSREKKESFPLTVTSAQKNPTAFYLCASSIVGEATDTQYFGPGTRLTVL.

The rearrangement links TRBV10-3 to TRBJ2-7; D ambiguous. V lost 0 bases and J lost 4, with 4 bases in between. Germline CDR1 ENHRY, CDR2 SYGVKD. This CDR3 comprises 12 residues. The CDR3 nucleotides are TGTGCCATCAGTGAGTCCGAGTACGAGCAGTACTTC. Its translation: CAISESEYEQYF.

The chain's CDR3 is CSVGMGQGRRGYTF. The CDR3 nucleotides are TGCAGCGTTGGGATGGGACAGGGAAGACGTGGCTACACCTTC. The rearrangement uses TRBV29-1 and TRBJ1-2; 9 nucleotides agree with TRBD1. The V gene's germline CDR1 is SQVTM and CDR2 ANQGSEA. V trimming: 4 bases; J trimming: 7 bases; junction bases outside the gene matches: 10. The CDR3 contains 14 residues.

This chain uses TRBV4-2 with TRBJ2-5; 7 bases match TRBD2. Germline CDR1 is LGHNA and CDR2 is YNFKEQ. The length of the CDR3 is 14 residues. With V trimmed by 4 bases and J by 5 bases, 7 bases remained unmatched. Here the CDR3 DNA reads TGTGCCAGCAGCCCTAGCGGTCCCCCCGAGACCCAGTACTTC. It encodes CASSPSGPPETQYF.

The CDR3 protein is CASSLRTDNYEQYF. The CDR3 bases are TGTGCCAGCAGCCTCCGGACTGATAACTACGAGCAGTACTTC. The V gene is TRBV14, the J gene TRBJ2-7; weak D call: TRBD2 (5 bases). CDR3 size: 14 residues. CDR1 is SGHDN, CDR2 FVKESK, per germline. Trimming left V 4 bases short and J 3 bases short, with 13 bases between. The full variable domain, its missing parts supplied by reference TRBV14 and TRBJ2-7, is EAGVTQFPSHSVIEKGQTVTLRCDPISGHDNLYWYRRVMGKEIKFLLHFVKESKQDESGMPNNRFLAERTGGTYSTLKVQPAELEDSGVYFCASSLRTDNYEQYFGPGTRLTVT.

The V and J genes are TRBV6-5 and TRBJ1-4, with 10 bases that match TRBD1. V lost 4 bases and J lost 7; bases outside the gene matches: 6. Germline loops: CDR1 MNHEY, CDR2 SVGAGI. The length of the CDR3 is 15 residues. The CDR3 loop reads CASSSSGTGVEKLFF. CDR3 bases: TGTGCCAGCAGTTCTAGCGGGACAGGGGTTGAAAAACTGTTTTTT.

J is TRBJ1-1 and V is TRBV6-9; D is undetermined. V was trimmed by 8 bases and J by 4 bases, leaving 14 bases between them. Looked up from germline, CDR1 is MNHGY and CDR2 is SVAAGI. The CDR3 is made up of 13 amino acids. The CDR3 here is CASGSGGSTEAFF. The CDR3 region has the DNA TGTGCCAGCGGGTCGGGCGGGTCCACTGAAGCTTTCTTT.

The gene calls are TRBV18 and TRBJ1-6, with 10 bases identical to TRBD1. V trimming: 6 bases; J trimming: 7 bases; junction bases outside the gene matches: 3. The CDR3 has 14 residues. The germline V gene encodes CDR1 KGHSH and CDR2 LQKENI. CDR3 residues: CASSGTGANSPLHF. CDR3 nucleotide sequence: TGTGCCAGCTCGGGGACAGGGGCCAATTCACCCCTCCACTTT. Full variable domain (outside the CDR3, taken from reference TRBV18 and TRBJ1-6): NAGVMQNPRHLVRRRGQEARLRCSPMKGHSHVYWYRQLPEEGLKFMVYLQKENIIDESGMPKERFSAEFPKEGPSILRIQQVVRGDSAAYFCASSGTGANSPLHFGNGTRLTVT.

The rearrangement links TRBV18 to TRBJ1-1; D is ambiguous. V lost 5 bases to trimming and J lost 1 base, with 11 bases between them. The CDR3 totals 14 residues. The V gene's germline CDR1 is KGHSH and CDR2 LQKENI. Here the CDR3 reads CASSSITRNTEAFF. CDR3 coding DNA: TGTGCCAGCTCATCGATAACAAGGAACACTGAAGCTTTCTTT.

The chain has TRBV2 and TRBJ1-5; D is undetermined. Trimming took off 4 bases at V and 6 bases at J, with 10 bases between the two ends. The CDR3 has 13 amino acids. Germline loops: CDR1 SNHLY, CDR2 FYNNEI. CDR3: CASSGEGAQPQHF. The CDR3 coding sequence is TGTGCCAGCAGTGGAGAGGGAGCTCAGCCCCAGCATTTT.

The rearrangement links TRBV2 to TRBJ2-6; maybe TRBD1 (6 bases). The germline V gene encodes CDR1 SNHLY and CDR2 FYNNEI. The CDR3 spans 15 residues. V lost 8 bases and J lost 2, with 13 bases in between. The CDR3 DNA is TGTGCCAGCGGAAAAAGGACAGCTGGGGCCAACGTCCTGACTTTC. Translation: CASGKRTAGANVLTF.

The V gene is TRBV5-6, the J gene TRBJ1-5; TRBD1 matches at 7 bases. The trim removed 3 bases at V and 7 bases at J, leaving 1 base unmatched. CDR1 is SGHDT and CDR2 is YYEEEE in the germline V gene. CDR3 length: 12 amino acids. CDR3 residues: CASSYRGQPQHF. In nucleotides, the CDR3 is TGTGCCAGCAGCTACAGGGGACAGCCCCAGCATTTT.

The rearrangement uses TRBV29-1 and TRBJ2-3; 10 bases match TRBD2. The V segment lost 2 bases and the J segment 4 bases; nucleotides outside the gene matches: 9. Germline CDR1 and CDR2: SQVTM and ANQGSEA. This CDR3 spans 16 amino acids. As DNA, the CDR3 is TGCAGCGTTGAAACTCTAGCGGGGGCGGTACCAGATACGCAGTATTTT. Amino acid sequence: CSVETLAGAVPDTQYF.

The chain combines TRBV28 with TRBJ1-6, with a possible D match to TRBD1 (5 bases). CDR3 size: 15 residues. CDR1 and CDR2 (germline): MDHEN, SYDVKM. Trimming cost V 6 bases and J 8 bases, with 17 bases left between them. In nucleotides, the CDR3 is TGTGCCAGCAGAACCCCGGGCACAGGAGATTCACCCCTCCACTTT. The encoded protein is CASRTPGTGDSPLHF.

The chain recombines TRBV5-4 with TRBJ2-7, with 8 bases that match TRBD2. This CDR3 contains 16 residues. Germline V lookup: CDR1 SGHNT, CDR2 YYREEE (reference sequence). Trimming took 0 bases from V and 4 from J; bases not matched to a gene: 9. The CDR3 here is CASSLAPGGGAYEQYF. In nucleotides, the CDR3 is TGTGCCAGCAGCTTGGCCCCGGGGGGGGGCGCATACGAGCAGTACTTC.

This rearrangement joins TRBV5-1 to TRBJ2-7; TRBD1 might be the D (6 bases). V was clipped by 0 bases and J by 3 bases, with 10 bases between them. The CDR3 is 14 amino acids. The germline V gene has CDR1 SGHRS and CDR2 YFSETQ. CDR3 amino acids: CASSLGSGDYEQYV. CDR3 DNA: TGCGCCAGCAGCTTGGGGTCAGGGGACTACGAGCAGTACGTC.

CDR3: CASSQAGTSGGIQETQYF. In DNA, the CDR3 is TGTGCCAGCAGCCAGGCCGGGACTAGCGGGGGGATACAAGAGACCCAGTACTTC. The rearrangement uses TRBV5-4 and TRBJ2-5; TRBD2 matches at 15 bases. The CDR3 covers 18 residues. The V gene's germline CDR1 is SGHNT and CDR2 YYREEE (reference sequence). V gave up 4 bases and J gave up 2 bases; unmatched junction bases: 9.